This T cell receptor (beta chain) emerged from a study of blood T cell repertoires in COVID-19. Study background: Some COVID-19 samples were acute and others convalescent; all came from the United States, Italy and Spain. PBMCs, B-cell-depleted T cells, or T cells provided the cDNA or gDNA that made up the material.

In the original processing: Amplification from reference gene primers served as the basis for estimated nucleated cell counts. Sequenced by immunoSEQ multiplex PCR; TCRdb stores in-frame clones only, minus some. V, J and clone size reflect that table, while D and trimming were determined from the DNA. This table has 65,000 to 95,000 clones, about 83% appearing once. The sequence derives from a man aged 30-40 years with acute or convalescent COVID-19. Sequenced sample: peripheral blood.

CDR3 sequence (DNA): TGCGCCAGCAGCTTATGGGGGGGGACCTACGAGCAGTACTTC. Encoded protein: CASSLWGGTYEQYF. The V call is TRBV5-1, the J call TRBJ2-7; 7 positions agree with TRBD2. V shed 2 bases, J shed 2 bases, and the junction held 4 bases outside the gene matches. CDR1 is SGHRS and CDR2 is YFSETQ in the germline V gene. CDR3 length: 14 amino acids.